The 21 T cell receptor beta chains given below trace back to one sample, sequenced in a study of T cell responses to AZD1222 COVID-19 vaccine. Clones were read by immunoSEQ multiplex PCR, and TCRdb kept only the in-frame ones, dropping some. Of some 90,000 clones listed, approximately 91% are singletons. Specimen: peripheral blood, collected on day 0 of AZD1222 vaccination. These receptors were taken from an adult in good health.

The chain couples TRBV4-2 to TRBJ2-2; D gene unclear. Trimming removed 6 bases at V and 4 bases at J, with 12 bases between. The CDR3 has 14 residues. The V gene's germline CDR1 is LGHNA and CDR2 YNFKEQ. The CDR3 protein is CASSPRTLTGELFF. CDR3 in DNA: TGTGCCAGCAGTCCACGGACGCTCACCGGGGAGCTGTTTTTT.

The V and J genes are TRBV5-6 and TRBJ2-2, with D hard to call. There are 15 residues in the CDR3. The V end was cut by 4 bases, the J end by 6 bases, with 16 bases between. In germline, CDR1 is SGHDT, CDR2 YYEEEE. In DNA form, the CDR3 reads TGTGCCAGCAGCACAGAGCCACCGCCCGCCGGGGAGCTGTTTTTT. Protein: CASSTEPPPAGELFF.

The CDR3 loop reads CAIRPGQNNYEQYF. The CDR3 nucleotides read TGTGCCATCAGGCCGGGACAGAACAACTACGAGCAGTACTTC. The rearrangement uses TRBV10-3 and TRBJ2-7; 7 bases map to TRBD1. V trimming: 6 bases; J trimming: 3 bases; junction bases outside the gene matches: 8. Germline V CDR1 and CDR2: ENHRY, SYGVKD. The CDR3 extends over 14 amino acids.

The genes are TRBV5-1 and TRBJ2-1; the match to TRBD2 covers 14 bases. The CDR3 is 16 amino acids. Germline values: CDR1 SGHRS, CDR2 YFSETQ. Trimming removed 4 bases from V and 6 bases from J; junction bases left unmatched: 6. CDR3 nucleotides: TGCGCCAGCAGCCGCACCGGGACTAGCGGGAGCAATGAGCAGTTCTTC. Its protein is CASSRTGTSGSNEQFF.

The chain links TRBV14 to TRBJ2-7; the D is unclear. In germline, CDR1 is SGHDN, CDR2 FVKESK. CDR3 length: 14 residues. The V and J ends lost 1 base and 3 bases respectively, with 10 bases between them. The CDR3 nucleotides are TGTGCCAGCAGCCAAGTTGGGAACGACTACGAGCAGTACTTC. Translation: CASSQVGNDYEQYF.

The J gene is TRBJ2-3, the V gene TRBV5-1, with a possible D match to TRBD1 (6 bases). The CDR3 extends over 16 amino acids. Germline CDR1 is SGHRS and CDR2 is YFSETQ. V gave up 0 bases and J gave up 0 bases, with 11 bases separating them. CDR3 amino acids: CASSLANRASTDTQYF. Here the CDR3 DNA reads TGCGCCAGCAGCTTGGCAAACAGGGCTAGCACAGATACGCAGTATTTT.

The chain combines TRBV6-5 with TRBJ1-5; D call uncertain. The CDR3 has 12 residues. V was cut by 9 bases and J by 4 bases, with 10 bases left in between. Germline-derived CDR1 and CDR2 are MNHEY and SVGAGI. In DNA form, the CDR3 reads TGTGCCAGTTCGGTGATTAATCAGCCCCAGCATTTT. This codes for CASSVINQPQHF.

This clone was seen a single time. The chain joins TRBV7-9 to TRBJ1-4; possible D gene TRBD1, 5 bases. Deletions cut 0 bases from V and 7 bases from J, with 12 bases between. Germline loops: CDR1 SEHNR, CDR2 FQNEAQ (reference sequence). The CDR3 has 15 residues. DNA for the CDR3: TGTGCCAGCAGCTTAGCGGGAGGGAGGGGTGAAAAACTGTTTTTT. Translation: CASSLAGGRGEKLFF.

The CDR3 loop is CASSRTEAGAETQYF. CDR3 DNA: TGTGCCAGCAGCCGTACCGAAGCGGGGGCGGAGACCCAGTACTTC. The chain carries TRBV16 and TRBJ2-5, with 8 bases matching TRBD2. Per the germline V gene, CDR1 is KGHSY and CDR2 is FQNENV. The CDR3 runs 15 residues. J lost 5 bases, V lost 4 bases, and 9 bases had no gene match.

The chain is built from TRBV7-3 and TRBJ2-1, with a tentative D call TRBD2 (6 bases). V dropped 2 bases and J dropped 1 base, with 9 bases sitting between them. Germline loops: CDR1 SGHTA, CDR2 FQGTGA. The CDR3 loop spans 15 amino acids. The CDR3 region is CASSLLRESYNEQFF. The CDR3 coding sequence is TGTGCCAGCAGCTTACTTCGGGAGTCCTACAATGAGCAGTTCTTC.

The V and J genes are TRBV2 and TRBJ1-6; 8 bases fit TRBD1. Germline V gene data show CDR1 as SNHLY and CDR2 as FYNNEI. The CDR3 is made up of 15 amino acids. V shed 5 bases, J shed 7 bases, and the junction held 7 bases outside the gene matches. The CDR3 protein is CASSRTGNNNSPLHF. For the CDR3, the DNA is TGTGCCAGCAGTAGGACAGGGAACAACAATTCACCCCTCCACTTT.

The chain has TRBV4-1 and TRBJ1-2; perhaps TRBD1 as D (5 bases). Germline CDR1 reads MGHRA; CDR2 reads YSYEKL. V lost 0 bases and J lost 3, with 17 bases in between. This CDR3 comprises 17 residues. The CDR3 protein is CASSQDADTAWHYGYTF. The CDR3 coding sequence is TGCGCCAGCAGCCAAGACGCGGACACTGCTTGGCACTATGGCTACACCTTC.

The chain joins TRBV6-5 to TRBJ2-2, with 7 bases fitting TRBD1. Germline assignment: CDR1 MNHEY and CDR2 SVGAGI. This CDR3 has 16 residues. The V and J ends lost 2 bases and 5 bases, in that order; junction bases with no gene match: 8. The CDR3 protein is CASSYPFGTVTGELFF. CDR3 in DNA: TGTGCCAGCAGTTACCCTTTTGGGACAGTGACCGGGGAGCTGTTTTTT.

This clone was found once. J is TRBJ2-5 and V is TRBV7-8; D is undetermined. The CDR3 is made up of 11 amino acids. CDR1 and CDR2 (germline): SGHVS, FQNEAQ. The V gene lost 6 bases and the J gene lost 5 bases, with 7 bases spanning the gap. CDR3 coding DNA: TGTGCCAGCAGGATTGGGGAGACCCAGTACTTC. It yields the protein CASRIGETQYF.

This clone was found once. The chain joins TRBV27 to TRBJ2-7; D is unclear. CDR3 length: 13 residues. Trimming took off 3 bases at V and 3 bases at J, with 9 bases between the two ends. The germline V gene has CDR1 MNHEY and CDR2 SMNVEV (reference sequence). CDR3 DNA sequence: TGTGCCAGCAGTTTGGGCAGATACTACGAGCAGTACTTC. Translation gives CASSLGRYYEQYF.

The rearrangement uses TRBV5-1 and TRBJ2-1; 7 nucleotides agree with TRBD2. After removal of 3 bases from V and 0 bases from J, the junction contained 3 bases not matched to a gene. CDR3 length: 15 residues. Germline V gene lookup returns CDR1 SGHRS and CDR2 YFSETQ. The CDR3 bases are TGCGCCAGCAGCTCGACTAGCTTCTCCTACAATGAGCAGTTCTTC. Translated: CASSSTSFSYNEQFF.

This clone came up once. The chain is built from TRBV7-9 and TRBJ2-2; no definite D call. The CDR3 is 11 amino acids. Germline V gene sequence: CDR1 SEHNR, CDR2 FQNEAQ (reference sequence). V was pared by 5 bases and J by 5 bases, with 3 bases between. CDR3 sequence (DNA): TGTGCCAGCAGCGTAACCGGGGAGCTGTTTTTT. Residues: CASSVTGELFF.

The chain carries TRBV6-2 or TRBV6-3 and TRBJ1-2; D is undetermined. V was pared by 0 bases and J by 8 bases, with 16 bases between. Looked up from germline, CDR1 is MNHEY and CDR2 is SVGEGT. The length of the CDR3 is 15 residues. The CDR3 is CASSYSGLGYKGYTF. In DNA, the CDR3 is TGTGCCAGCAGTTACTCTGGACTCGGGTACAAAGGCTACACCTTC.

The chain is built from TRBV6-4 and TRBJ2-5; D is tentatively TRBD1 or TRBD2 (5 bases each). Germline V CDR1 and CDR2: MRHNA, SNTAGT. The CDR3 is 15 residues long. The V end was cut by 6 bases, the J end by 1 base, with 15 bases between. In DNA, the CDR3 is TGTGCCAGCAGCCTAACGGCTGGGACCCAAGAGACCCAGTACTTC. Encoded protein: CASSLTAGTQETQYF.

The chain links TRBV11-2 to TRBJ2-2; 11 nucleotides align to TRBD2. Germline lookup yields CDR1 SGHAT and CDR2 FQNNGV. The CDR3 runs 15 residues. The junction had 0 bases not matched to a gene; V was cut back by 1 base and J by 5 bases. The CDR3 sequence is CASSLVAGGTGELFF. CDR3 nucleotides: TGTGCCAGCAGCTTAGTAGCGGGAGGGACCGGGGAGCTGTTTTTT.

The chain combines TRBV7-2 with TRBJ1-3; 7 nucleotides agree with TRBD1. J lost 4 bases, V lost 3 bases, and 0 bases had no gene match. The CDR3 runs to 13 residues. Germline CDR1 SGHTA, CDR2 FQGNSA. As DNA, the CDR3 is TGTGCCAGCAGCTTGGACAGGGGAAACACCATATATTTT. Protein sequence: CASSLDRGNTIYF.